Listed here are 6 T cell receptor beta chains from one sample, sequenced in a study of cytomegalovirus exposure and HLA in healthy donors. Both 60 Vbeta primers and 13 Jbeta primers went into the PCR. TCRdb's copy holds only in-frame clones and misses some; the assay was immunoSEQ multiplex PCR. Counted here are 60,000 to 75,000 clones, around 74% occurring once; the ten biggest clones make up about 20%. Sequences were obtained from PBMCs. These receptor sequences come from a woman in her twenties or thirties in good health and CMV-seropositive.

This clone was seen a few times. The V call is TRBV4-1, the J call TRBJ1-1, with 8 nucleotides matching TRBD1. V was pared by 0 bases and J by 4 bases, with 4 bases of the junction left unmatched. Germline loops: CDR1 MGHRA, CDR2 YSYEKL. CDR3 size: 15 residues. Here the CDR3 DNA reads TGCGCCAGCAGCCAAGACGGACAGGGCGGCACTGAAGCTTTCTTT. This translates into CASSQDGQGGTEAFF.

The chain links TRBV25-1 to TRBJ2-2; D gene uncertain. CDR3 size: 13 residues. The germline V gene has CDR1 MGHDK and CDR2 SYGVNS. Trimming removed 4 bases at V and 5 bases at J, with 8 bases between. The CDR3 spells CASSAQTTGELFF. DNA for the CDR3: TGTGCCAGCAGTGCCCAGACTACCGGGGAGCTGTTTTTT.

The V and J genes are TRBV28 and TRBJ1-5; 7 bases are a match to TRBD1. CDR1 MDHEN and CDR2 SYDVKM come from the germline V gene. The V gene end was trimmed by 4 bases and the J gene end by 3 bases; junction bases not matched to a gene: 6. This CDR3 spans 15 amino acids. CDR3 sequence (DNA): TGTGCCAGCAGTTCCCTTGGGACAGTCAATCAGCCCCAGCATTTT. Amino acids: CASSSLGTVNQPQHF. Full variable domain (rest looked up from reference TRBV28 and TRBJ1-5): DVKVTQSSRYLVKRTGEKVFLECVQDMDHENMFWYRQDPGLGLRLIYFSYDVKMKEKGDIPEGYSVSREKKERFSLILESASTNQTSMYLCASSSLGTVNQPQHFGDGTRLSIL.

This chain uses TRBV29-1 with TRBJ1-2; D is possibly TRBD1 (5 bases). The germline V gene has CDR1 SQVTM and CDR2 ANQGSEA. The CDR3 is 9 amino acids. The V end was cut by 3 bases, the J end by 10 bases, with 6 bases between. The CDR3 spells CSVDRDYTF. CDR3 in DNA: TGCAGCGTTGACAGGGACTACACCTTC.

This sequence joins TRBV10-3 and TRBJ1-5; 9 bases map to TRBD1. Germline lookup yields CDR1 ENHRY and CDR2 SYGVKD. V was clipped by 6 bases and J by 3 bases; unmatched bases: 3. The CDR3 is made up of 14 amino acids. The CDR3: CAISGDRVNQPQHF. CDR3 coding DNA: TGTGCCATCAGCGGGGACAGGGTCAATCAGCCCCAGCATTTT.

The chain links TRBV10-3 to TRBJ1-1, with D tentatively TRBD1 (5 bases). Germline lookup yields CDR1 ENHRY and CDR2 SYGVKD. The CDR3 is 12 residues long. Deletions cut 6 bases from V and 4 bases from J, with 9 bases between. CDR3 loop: CAIRGEGTEAFF. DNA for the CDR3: TGTGCCATCAGGGGGGAGGGCACTGAAGCTTTCTTT.